This TCR beta chain is drawn from a study of blood T cell repertoires in COVID-19. In the study overall: T cells, B-cell-depleted T cells, or PBMCs supplied cDNA or gDNA.

In its sample, this clone was seen a few times. Assay: immunoSEQ multiplex PCR; the TCRdb copy retains only in-frame clones and omits some. Among approximately 300,000 clones listed, approximately 81% were seen once. The TCR sequence derives from a woman aged 30 to 39 who had been exposed to COVID-19. The specimen was PBMCs or T cells enriched from blood (not recorded which).

Here the CDR3 DNA reads TGTGCCAGCAGCCCTCCCAAACGACTAGCGGGAGATGTGGAGACCCAGTACTTC. Translating gives CASSPPKRLAGDVETQYF. The gene calls are TRBV7-9 and TRBJ2-5, with TRBD2 matching over 12 bases. The germline gives CDR1 SEHNR, CDR2 FQNEAQ (reference sequence). This CDR3 is built from 18 residues. The V gene end was trimmed by 5 bases and the J gene end by 5 bases; junction bases not matched to a gene: 15.